A selection of T cell receptor beta chains follows, all from one sample in a study of blood T cells in healthy people across ages. From the 5' RACE reads, TCRdb called clonotypes with MiXCR, one entry per CDR3 protein. The table lists almost 300,000 distinct CDR3 sequences, 25% to 30% of them singletons. The sequenced material came from blood. Every receptor here comes from a woman aged 65 to 85 in good health. The CDR3 runs from the conserved cysteine through the conserved F or W. A D gene is named only where the DNA matches it firmly. For some rows the clone size is stated as once, few or many, or as a class when expanded; others skip it.

-	TRBV12-3/TRBV12-4	few	TRBJ1-2	CASSLSGSHYGYTF	TGTGCCAGCAGTTTATCAGGGTCCCACTATGGCTACACCTTC
-	TRBV7-2	-	TRBJ2-3	CATQGSTDTQYF	TGTGCCACCCAGGGTAGCACAGATACGCAGTATTTT
TRBD2	TRBV2	few	TRBJ2-3	CASTSGGFDTQYF	TGTGCCAGCACCTCGGGGGGGTTCGATACGCAGTATTTT
-	TRBV5-1	-	TRBJ2-3	CASNQGSALDTQYF	TGCGCCAGCAACCAGGGGTCCGCACTAGATACGCAGTATTTT
TRBD1	TRBV11-2	-	TRBJ2-5	CASSSRSQDRQETQYF	TGTGCCAGCAGCTCTCGGAGTCAGGACAGGCAAGAGACCCAGTACTTC
TRBD1	TRBV7-9	-	TRBJ2-7	CASSLWGQGYEQYF	TGTGCCAGCAGCTTATGGGGACAGGGCTACGAGCAGTACTTC
-	TRBV3-1	once	TRBJ1-4	CASSQDGGREKLFF	TGTGCCAGCAGCCAAGACGGAGGGCGTGAAAAACTGTTTTTT
TRBD1	TRBV20-1	-	TRBJ1-4	CSARGQGINEKLFF	TGCAGTGCTAGAGGACAGGGGATTAATGAAAAACTGTTTTTT
TRBD1	TRBV5-1	few	TRBJ1-1	CASSPDRSSTEAFF	TGCGCCAGCAGCCCGGACAGGTCGAGCACTGAAGCTTTCTTT
TRBD2	TRBV18	-	TRBJ2-1	CASRDGTSGQFF	TGTGCCAGCCGGGACGGAACTAGCGGGCAGTTCTTC
-	TRBV28	few	TRBJ2-1	CASTAGYFNEQFF	TGTGCCAGCACGGCAGGGTATTTCAATGAGCAGTTCTTC
-	TRBV7-9	-	TRBJ1-2	CASSVGDYGYTF	TGTGCCAGCAGCGTGGGCGACTATGGCTACACCTTC
TRBD2	TRBV6-2/TRBV6-3	-	TRBJ2-3	CASRTGGRSTDTQYF	TGTGCCAGCCGGACCGGGGGGAGAAGCACAGATACGCAGTATTTT
-	TRBV28	few	TRBJ1-4	CASSLSPGAREKLFF	TGTGCCAGCAGTTTATCCCCCGGGGCGCGGGAAAAACTGTTTTTT
TRBD2	TRBV20-1	few	TRBJ2-1	CSAKGGRGSPNEQFF	TGCAGTGCCAAAGGCGGGAGAGGGTCCCCCAATGAGCAGTTCTTC
TRBD2	TRBV7-8	-	TRBJ2-3	CASSTLGLADTDTQYF	TGTGCCAGCAGCACCCTCGGGCTAGCGGACACAGATACGCAGTATTTT
-	TRBV28	few	TRBJ1-1	CARTRGLNTEAFF	TGTGCCAGAACCAGGGGACTGAACACTGAAGCTTTCTTT
TRBD2	TRBV12-5	-	TRBJ2-5	CASGLGLAGGKETQYF	TGTGCTAGTGGTCTCGGACTAGCGGGGGGGAAAGAGACCCAGTACTTC
TRBD2	TRBV28	many	TRBJ2-1	CASRVTSGRLNEQFF	TGTGCCAGCAGGGTGACTAGCGGGAGGTTGAATGAGCAGTTCTTC
-	TRBV7-2	few	TRBJ2-4	CASSLAPGAAKNIQYF	TGTGCCAGCAGCTTAGCTCCGGGGGCTGCCAAAAACATTCAGTACTTC
-	TRBV20-1	few	TRBJ2-7	CSAYQGSGYEQYF	TGCAGTGCTTACCAGGGGTCGGGATACGAGCAGTACTTC
TRBD1	TRBV18	-	TRBJ1-1	CTSSPPDRVEGAFF	TGTACCAGCTCACCCCCCGACAGGGTAGAGGGCGCTTTCTTT
-	TRBV6-5	-	TRBJ1-5	CASSYGGSQPQHF	TGTGCCAGCAGTTACGGAGGGAGTCAGCCCCAGCATTTT
-	TRBV29-1	-	TRBJ1-5	CSVAFGGGGNQPQHF	TGCAGCGTTGCTTTTGGGGGAGGGGGAAATCAGCCCCAGCATTTT
TRBD2	TRBV7-9	-	TRBJ2-1	CASSLVSGGSGEQFF	TGTGCCAGCAGCTTAGTTAGCGGGGGAAGCGGTGAGCAGTTCTTC
-	TRBV24-1	few	TRBJ2-5	CATSAGAGMETQYF	TGTGCCACCAGTGCTGGGGCCGGGATGGAGACCCAGTACTTC
TRBD1	TRBV28	-	TRBJ2-3	CASRTGLSSGADTQYF	TGTGCCAGCAGGACAGGGTTAAGTAGTGGGGCAGATACGCAGTATTTT
TRBD2	TRBV29-1	few	TRBJ2-5	CSALPGASGSGEQYF	TGCAGCGCCCTACCTGGGGCTAGCGGGAGTGGTGAGCAGTACTTC
TRBD2	TRBV3-1	-	TRBJ2-5	CASSQGGRRETQYF	TGTGCCAGCAGCCAAGGCGGGAGGCGAGAGACCCAGTACTTC
-	TRBV4-3	few	TRBJ2-3	CASSARGHDTDTQYF	TGCGCCAGCAGCGCCCGTGGACACGACACAGATACGCAGTATTTT
-	TRBV7-9	-	TRBJ2-2	CASSSRPGRLWELFF	TGTGCCAGCAGCTCCAGACCAGGACGACTTTGGGAGCTGTTTTTT
TRBD1	TRBV4-1	few	TRBJ1-4	CASSQVGTGTNEKLFF	TGCGCCAGCAGCCAAGTGGGGACAGGGACGAATGAAAAACTGTTTTTT
-	TRBV4-1	-	TRBJ1-6	CASSQDGGAGRSPLHF	TGCGCCAGCAGCCAAGATGGGGGGGCGGGACGCTCACCCCTCCACTTT
TRBD2	TRBV28	-	TRBJ2-7	CARSLNSGASYEQYF	TGTGCCAGGAGTTTAAATAGCGGGGCATCCTACGAGCAGTACTTC
-	TRBV3-1	-	TRBJ1-1	CASSQGGGMNTEAFF	TGTGCCAGCAGCCAAGGAGGGGGAATGAACACTGAAGCTTTCTTT